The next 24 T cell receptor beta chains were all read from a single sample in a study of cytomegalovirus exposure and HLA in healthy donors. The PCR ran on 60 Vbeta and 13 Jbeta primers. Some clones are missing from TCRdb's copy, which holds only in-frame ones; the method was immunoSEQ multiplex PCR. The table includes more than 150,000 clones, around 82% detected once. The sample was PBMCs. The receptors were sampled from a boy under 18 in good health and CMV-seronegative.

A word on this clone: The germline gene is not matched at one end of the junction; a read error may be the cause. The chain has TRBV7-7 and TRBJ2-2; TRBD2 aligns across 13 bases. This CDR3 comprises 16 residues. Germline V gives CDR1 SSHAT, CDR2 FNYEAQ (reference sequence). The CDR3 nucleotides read TGTGCTAGCAGCCCCGGACTAGCGGGAGTTACCGGGGAGCTGTTTTTT. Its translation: CASSPGLAGVTGELFF.

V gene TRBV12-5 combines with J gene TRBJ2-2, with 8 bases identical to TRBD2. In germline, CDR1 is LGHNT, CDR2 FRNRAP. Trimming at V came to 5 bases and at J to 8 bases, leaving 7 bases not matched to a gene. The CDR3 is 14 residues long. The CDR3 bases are TGTGCTAGTGGTGGGGCGGGGGGAAAGGGGGAGCTGTTTTTT. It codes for CASGGAGGKGELFF.

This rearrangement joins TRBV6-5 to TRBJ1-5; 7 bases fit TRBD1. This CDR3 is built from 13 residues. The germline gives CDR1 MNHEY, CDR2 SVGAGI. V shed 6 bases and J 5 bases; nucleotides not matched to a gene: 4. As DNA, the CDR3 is TGTGCCAGCAGGACCGGGACAGATCAGCCCCAGCATTTT. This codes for CASRTGTDQPQHF.

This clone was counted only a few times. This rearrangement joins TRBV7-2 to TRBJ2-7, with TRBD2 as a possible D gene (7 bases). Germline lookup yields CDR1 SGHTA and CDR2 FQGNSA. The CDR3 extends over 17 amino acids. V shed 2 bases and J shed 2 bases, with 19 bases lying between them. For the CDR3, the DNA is TGTGCCAGCAGCTTAAGGGGGGGGGAGGGATTTACCTACGAGCAGTACTTC. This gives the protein CASSLRGGEGFTYEQYF.

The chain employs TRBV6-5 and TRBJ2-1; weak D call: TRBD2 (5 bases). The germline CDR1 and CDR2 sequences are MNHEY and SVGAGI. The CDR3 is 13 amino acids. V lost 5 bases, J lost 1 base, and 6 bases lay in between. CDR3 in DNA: TGTGCCAGCAGTACTAGGTCCTACAATGAGCAGTTCTTC. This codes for CASSTRSYNEQFF.

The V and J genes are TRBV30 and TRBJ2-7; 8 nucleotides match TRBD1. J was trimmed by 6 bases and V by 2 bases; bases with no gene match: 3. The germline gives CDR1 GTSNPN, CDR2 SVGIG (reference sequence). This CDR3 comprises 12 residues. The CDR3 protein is CAWSSQGVEQYF. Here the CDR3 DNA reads TGTGCCTGGAGTTCACAGGGGGTCGAGCAGTACTTC.

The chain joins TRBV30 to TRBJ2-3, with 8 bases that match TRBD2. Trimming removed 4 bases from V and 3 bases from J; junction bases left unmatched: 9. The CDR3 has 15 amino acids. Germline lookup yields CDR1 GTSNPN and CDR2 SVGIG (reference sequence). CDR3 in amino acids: CAWTSGTSPTDTQYF. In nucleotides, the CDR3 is TGTGCCTGGACATCCGGGACTAGTCCGACAGATACGCAGTATTTT.

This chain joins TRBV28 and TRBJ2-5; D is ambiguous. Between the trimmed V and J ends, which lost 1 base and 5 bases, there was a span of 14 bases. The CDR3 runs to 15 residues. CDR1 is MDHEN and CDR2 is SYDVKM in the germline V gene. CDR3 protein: CASSLSPDSQETQYF. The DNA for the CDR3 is TGTGCCAGCAGTTTATCCCCTGACTCTCAGGAGACCCAGTACTTC.

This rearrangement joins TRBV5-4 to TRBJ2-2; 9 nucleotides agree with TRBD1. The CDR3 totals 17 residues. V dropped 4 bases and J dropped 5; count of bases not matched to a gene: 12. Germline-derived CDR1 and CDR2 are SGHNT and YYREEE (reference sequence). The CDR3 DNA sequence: TGTGCCAGCAGCCGAAGGAGAAGGACAGGGGTAACCGGGGAGCTGTTTTTT. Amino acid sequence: CASSRRRRTGVTGELFF.

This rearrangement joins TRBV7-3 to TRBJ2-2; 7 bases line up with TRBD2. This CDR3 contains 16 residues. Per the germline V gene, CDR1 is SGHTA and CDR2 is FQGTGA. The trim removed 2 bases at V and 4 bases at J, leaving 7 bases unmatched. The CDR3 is CASSLPRTSFTGELFF. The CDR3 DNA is TGTGCCAGCAGCTTACCCCGGACTAGTTTCACCGGGGAGCTGTTTTTT.

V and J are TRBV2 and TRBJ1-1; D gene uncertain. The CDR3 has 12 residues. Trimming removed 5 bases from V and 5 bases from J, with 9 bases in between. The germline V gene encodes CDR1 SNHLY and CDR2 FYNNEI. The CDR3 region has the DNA TGTGCCAGCAGTCAGATTCCGACTGAAGCTTTCTTT. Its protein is CASSQIPTEAFF.

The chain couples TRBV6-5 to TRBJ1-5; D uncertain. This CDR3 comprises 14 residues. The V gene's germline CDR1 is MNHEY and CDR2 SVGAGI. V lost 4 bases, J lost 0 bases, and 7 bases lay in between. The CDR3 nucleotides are TGTGCCAGCAGTTTCAGAGGTAGCAATCAGCCCCAGCATTTT. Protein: CASSFRGSNQPQHF.

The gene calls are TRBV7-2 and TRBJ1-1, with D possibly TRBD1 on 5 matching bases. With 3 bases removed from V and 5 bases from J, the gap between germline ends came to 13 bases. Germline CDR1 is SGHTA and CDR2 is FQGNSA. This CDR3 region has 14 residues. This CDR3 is CASSFRQGETEAFF. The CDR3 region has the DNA TGTGCCAGCAGCTTTCGGCAGGGTGAGACTGAAGCTTTCTTT.

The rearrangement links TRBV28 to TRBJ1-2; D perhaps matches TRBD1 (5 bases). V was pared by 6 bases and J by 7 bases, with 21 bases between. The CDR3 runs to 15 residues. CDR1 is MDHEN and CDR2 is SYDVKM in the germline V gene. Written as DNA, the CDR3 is TGTGCCAGCAGCTCCCGCGGGGAGGGGAGGAGTGGCTACACCTTC. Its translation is CASSSRGEGRSGYTF.

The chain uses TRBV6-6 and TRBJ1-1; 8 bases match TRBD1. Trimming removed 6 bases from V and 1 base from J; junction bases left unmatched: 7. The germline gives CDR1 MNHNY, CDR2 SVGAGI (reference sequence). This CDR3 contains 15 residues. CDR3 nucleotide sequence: TGTGCCAGCAGCCAAATGGACAGGGAGAACACTGAAGCTTTCTTT. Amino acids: CASSQMDRENTEAFF.

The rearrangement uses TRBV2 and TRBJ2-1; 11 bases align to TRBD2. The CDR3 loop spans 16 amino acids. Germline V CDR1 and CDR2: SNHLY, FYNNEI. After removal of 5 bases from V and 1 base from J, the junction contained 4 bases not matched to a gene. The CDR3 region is CASSSGTSGSYNEQFF. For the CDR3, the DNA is TGTGCCAGCAGTTCCGGGACTAGCGGTTCCTACAATGAGCAGTTCTTC.

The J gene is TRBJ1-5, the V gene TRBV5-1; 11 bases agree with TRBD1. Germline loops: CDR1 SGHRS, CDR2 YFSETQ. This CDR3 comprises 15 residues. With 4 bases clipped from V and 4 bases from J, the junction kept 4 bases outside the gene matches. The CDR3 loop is CASSRGTGGNQPQHF. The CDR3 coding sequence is TGCGCCAGCAGCCGTGGGACAGGGGGAAATCAGCCCCAGCATTTT.

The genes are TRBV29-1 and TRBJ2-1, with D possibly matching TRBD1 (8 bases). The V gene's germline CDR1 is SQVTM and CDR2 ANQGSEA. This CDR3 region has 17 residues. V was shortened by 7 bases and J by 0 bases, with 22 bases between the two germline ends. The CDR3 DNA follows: TGCAGCGCCACAGGGGGGGCTGAGCGGAGCTCCTACAATGAGCAGTTCTTC. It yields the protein CSATGGAERSSYNEQFF.

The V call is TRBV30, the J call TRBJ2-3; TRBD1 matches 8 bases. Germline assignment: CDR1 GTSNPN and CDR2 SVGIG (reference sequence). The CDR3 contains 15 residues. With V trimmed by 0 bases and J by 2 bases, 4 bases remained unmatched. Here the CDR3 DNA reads TGTGCCTGGAGTGTAGGCAGGGGGCACACAGATACGCAGTATTTT. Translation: CAWSVGRGHTDTQYF.

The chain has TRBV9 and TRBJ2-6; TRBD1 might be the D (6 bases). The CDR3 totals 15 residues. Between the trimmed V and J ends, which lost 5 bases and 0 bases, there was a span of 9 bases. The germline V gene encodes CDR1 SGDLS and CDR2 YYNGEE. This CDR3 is CASRDRFSGANVLTF. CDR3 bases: TGTGCCAGCAGGGACAGATTCTCTGGGGCCAACGTCCTGACTTTC.

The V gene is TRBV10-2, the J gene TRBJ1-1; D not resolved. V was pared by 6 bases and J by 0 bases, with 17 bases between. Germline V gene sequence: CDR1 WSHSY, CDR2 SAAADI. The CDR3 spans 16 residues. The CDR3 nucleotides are TGCGCCAGCAGCGGGGAGCCCCGAGACATGAACACTGAAGCTTTCTTT. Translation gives CASSGEPRDMNTEAFF.

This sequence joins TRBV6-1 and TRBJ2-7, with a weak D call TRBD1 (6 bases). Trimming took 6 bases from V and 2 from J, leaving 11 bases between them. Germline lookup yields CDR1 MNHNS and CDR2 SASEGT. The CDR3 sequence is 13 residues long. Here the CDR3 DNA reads TGTGCCAGCAGCCTCCGGGACACCTACGAGCAGTACTTC. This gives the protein CASSLRDTYEQYF.

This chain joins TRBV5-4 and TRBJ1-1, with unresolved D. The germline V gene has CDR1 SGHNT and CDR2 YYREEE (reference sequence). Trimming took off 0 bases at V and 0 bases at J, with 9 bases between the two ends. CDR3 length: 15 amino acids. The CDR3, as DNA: TGTGCCAGCAGCTTGGGGCCGGGGTTGAACACTGAAGCTTTCTTT. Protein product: CASSLGPGLNTEAFF.

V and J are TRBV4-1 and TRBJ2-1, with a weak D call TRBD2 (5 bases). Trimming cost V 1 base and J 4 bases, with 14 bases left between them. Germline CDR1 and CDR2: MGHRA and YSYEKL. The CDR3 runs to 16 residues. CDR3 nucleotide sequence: TGCGCCAGCAGCCAAGGATATTTCGGGAAGTACAATGAGCAGTTCTTC. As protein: CASSQGYFGKYNEQFF.